This T cell receptor (beta chain) was sequenced in a study of blood T cells in healthy people across ages. A second PCR, run for roughly 6 to 11 cycles, used a sample-barcoded 5' primer plus a J-beta primer mix. Each CDR3 protein gets one entry after TCRdb re-called the 5' RACE reads with MiXCR. The sample carries under 2 million distinct CDR3 sequences, roughly 32% recorded once. The clonotype originates from a young woman in good health. Sequencing input: blood.

This CDR3 reads CASRGDRALSDTQYF. The CDR3 nucleotides read TGTGCCAGCAGAGGAGACAGGGCTTTATCAGATACGCAGTATTTT. The chain carries TRBV5-6 and TRBJ2-3; 7 bases line up with TRBD1. With 5 bases clipped from V and 4 bases from J, the junction kept 10 bases outside the gene matches. CDR1 and CDR2 from the germline V gene are SGHDT and YYEEEE. The CDR3 extends over 15 amino acids.